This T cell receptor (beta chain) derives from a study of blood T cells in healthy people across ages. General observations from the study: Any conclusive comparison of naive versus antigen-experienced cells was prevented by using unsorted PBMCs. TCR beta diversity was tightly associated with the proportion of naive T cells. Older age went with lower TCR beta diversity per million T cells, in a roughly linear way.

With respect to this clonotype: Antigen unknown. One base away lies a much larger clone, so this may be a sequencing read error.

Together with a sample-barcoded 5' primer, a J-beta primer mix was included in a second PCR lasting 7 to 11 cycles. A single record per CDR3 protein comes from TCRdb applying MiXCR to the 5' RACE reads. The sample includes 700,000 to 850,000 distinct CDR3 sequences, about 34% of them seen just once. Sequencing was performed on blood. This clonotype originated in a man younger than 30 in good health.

The CDR3 nucleotides are TGTGCCATCAGTGAGTCCAGACAGGAAAGCTCCTACGAGCAGTTCTTC. Translated: CAISESRQESSYEQFF. J is TRBJ2-1 and V is TRBV10-3, with D possibly being TRBD1 (6 bases). Germline V gene lookup returns CDR1 ENHRY and CDR2 SYGVKD. V was pared by 0 bases and J by 10 bases, with 19 bases between. The CDR3 is 16 amino acids.